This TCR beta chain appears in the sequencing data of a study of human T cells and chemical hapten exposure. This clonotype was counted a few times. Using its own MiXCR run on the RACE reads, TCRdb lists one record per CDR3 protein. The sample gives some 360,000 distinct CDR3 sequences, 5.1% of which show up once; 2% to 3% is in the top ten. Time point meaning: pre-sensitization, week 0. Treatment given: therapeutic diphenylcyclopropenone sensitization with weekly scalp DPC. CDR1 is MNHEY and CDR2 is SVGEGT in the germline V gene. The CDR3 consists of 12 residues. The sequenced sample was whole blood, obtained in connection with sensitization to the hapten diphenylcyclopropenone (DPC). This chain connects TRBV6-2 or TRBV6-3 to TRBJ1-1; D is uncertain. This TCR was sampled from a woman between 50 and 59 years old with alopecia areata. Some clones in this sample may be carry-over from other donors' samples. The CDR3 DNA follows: TGTGCAACGAGCTTAGTCAAAGGTGAAGCTTTCTTT. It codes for CATSLVKGEAFF.